This TCR beta chain appears in the sequencing data of a study of control samples from healthy donors and cancer patients. Clones were sequenced by immunoSEQ multiplex PCR, and TCRdb holds only the in-frame ones, with some missing. Of more than 85,000 clones listed, about 83% are singletons. The germline gives CDR1 SGHNT, CDR2 YYREEE (reference sequence). The CDR3 covers 16 residues. V was trimmed by 4 bases and J by 2 bases, leaving 19 bases between them. The sequenced sample was blood. This TCR derives from a woman aged 50 to 60 in good health. The V gene is TRBV5-4, the J gene TRBJ2-7, with D possibly being TRBD2 (6 bases). For the CDR3, the DNA is TGTGCCAGCAGCATGGAACCAGGACGGGGGACCTACGAGCAGTACTTC. This sequence encodes CASSMEPGRGTYEQYF.